This T cell receptor beta chain derives from a study of blood T cell repertoires in COVID-19. This CDR3 has 17 amino acids. The germline V gene encodes CDR1 LNHNV and CDR2 YYDKDF (reference sequence). V gave up 0 bases and J gave up 8 bases, with 20 bases separating them. Participants came from roughly 25 US areas, aged roughly 18 to 89 years. Clinical histories supplied by participants themselves formed the basis of cohort assignment. What the recovered Cohort 3 donors had was two negative PCRs, clearance, or symptom resolution. Authors' processing steps: Estimation of nucleated cell counts was performed using reference gene primer amplification. Sequencing was performed with immunoSEQ multiplex PCR; in TCRdb, only in-frame clones are kept and a portion is missing. V, J and clone size derive from that table, while D and trimming were established from the DNA sequence. Of about 320,000 clones in the sample, 87% were seen once.

The genes are TRBV15 and TRBJ2-4, with D tentatively TRBD2 (6 bases). Sequenced sample: PBMCs or T cells enriched from blood (not recorded which). This receptor was taken from a woman aged 18 to 35 who had recovered from COVID-19. In DNA form, the CDR3 reads TGTGCCACCAGCAGAGAGGAACCCGGGACCGGGAGAGACATTCAGTACTTC. It codes for CATSREEPGTGRDIQYF.